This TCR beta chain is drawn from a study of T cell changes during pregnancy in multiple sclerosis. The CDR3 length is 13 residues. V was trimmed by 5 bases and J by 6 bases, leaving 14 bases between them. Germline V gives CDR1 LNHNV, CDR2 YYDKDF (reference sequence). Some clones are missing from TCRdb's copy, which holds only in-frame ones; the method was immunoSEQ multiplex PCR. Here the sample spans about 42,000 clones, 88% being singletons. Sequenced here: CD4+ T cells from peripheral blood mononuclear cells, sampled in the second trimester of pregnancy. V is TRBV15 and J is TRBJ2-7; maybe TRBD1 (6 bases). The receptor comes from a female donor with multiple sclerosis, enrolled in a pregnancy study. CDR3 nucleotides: TGTGCCACCAGCTTGGGCAGGGGCCTCGAGCAGTACTTC. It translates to CATSLGRGLEQYF.